A selection of T cell receptor beta chains follows, all from one sample in a study of shared clonotypes between healthy human individuals. Measured with immunoSEQ multiplex PCR; TCRdb has only the in-frame clones, and not every one. The data contain some 500,000 clones, 70% to 80% of them seen just once; the ten biggest clones take up about 12%. What was sequenced was PBMCs. Source of these receptors: a woman in her thirties or forties in good health. Some clones in this sample may be carry-over from other donors' samples. The CDR3 runs from the conserved cysteine through the conserved F or W. D genes are given only for firm matches. Clone size is stated in some rows and not others, as once, few, many or a class when expanded.

j_gene | d_gene | v_gene | abundance | len | CDR3nt | CDR3aa
TRBJ2-2 | . | TRBV7-2 | few | 17 | TGTGCCAGCAGCTCCCAGGTCAGTCTAGCTGTCACCGGGGAGCTGTTTTTT | CASSSQVSLAVTGELFF
TRBJ1-2 | TRBD1 | TRBV6-1 | . | 13 | TGTGCCAGCAGTGCCTCCCCTTCCGGGACAGGATCCTTC | CASSASPSGTGSF
TRBJ2-7 | TRBD1 | TRBV5-8 | . | 11 | TGTGCCAACGACAGGGGCTACGAGCAGTACTTC | CANDRGYEQYF
TRBJ2-5 | TRBD1 | TRBV28 | . | 12 | TGTGCCAGCGGGGACAGGGTAGAGACCCAGTACTTC | CASGDRVETQYF
TRBJ2-1 | . | TRBV12-5 | . | 12 | TGTGCTAGTGGTTTAGTGAACTCTGAGCAGTTCTTC | CASGLVNSEQFF
TRBJ2-7 | . | TRBV7-6 | . | 13 | TGTGCCAGCAGCTCCCGAGGACCCTACGAGCAGTACTTC | CASSSRGPYEQYF
TRBJ1-2 | TRBD1 | TRBV5-1 | . | 13 | TGCGCCAGCAGCTTTCCGGGACAGGGGGCCTACACCTTC | CASSFPGQGAYTF
TRBJ1-1 | TRBD1 | TRBV28 | few | 14 | TGTGCCAGCAGCTTGGGACAGATGAACACTGAAGCTTTCTTT | CASSLGQMNTEAFF
TRBJ2-2 | TRBD2 | TRBV28 | . | 15 | TGTGCCAGCAGAGCTGGAGGGGAGGGAACCGGGGAGCTGTTTTTT | CASRAGGEGTGELFF
TRBJ2-5 | TRBD1 | TRBV15 | . | 13 | TGTGCCACCAGTACCGGGACAGAAGAGACCCAGTACTTC | CATSTGTEETQYF
TRBJ1-1 | . | TRBV2 | many | 15 | TGTGCCAGCAGTGGCGTCCGGTCCCTGGGGACTGAAGCTTTCTTT | CASSGVRSLGTEAFF
TRBJ1-3 | . | TRBV4-2 | few | 17 | TGTGCCAGCAGCCAAGATGTAGTGGGCATCTCTGGAAACACCATATATTTT | CASSQDVVGISGNTIYF
TRBJ1-1 | . | TRBV28 | once | 14 | TGTGCCAGCAGTTTTGTGCGGATGAACACTGAAGCTTTCTTT | CASSFVRMNTEAFF
TRBJ2-1 | . | TRBV28 | . | 17 | TGTGCCAGCAGTTCCTCAAAACCCCTGGGGACGTACAATGAGCAGTTCTTC | CASSSSKPLGTYNEQFF
TRBJ1-1 | TRBD1 | TRBV27 | . | 18 | TGTGCCAGCAGTTTTCGGCCCGGGACAGTTAAATGGGACACTGAAGCTTTCTTT | CASSFRPGTVKWDTEAFF
TRBJ1-1 | . | TRBV28 | . | 13 | TGTGCCAGCAGTTCGGGGTGGCACACTGAAGCTTTCTTT | CASSSGWHTEAFF
TRBJ2-1 | TRBD2 | TRBV27 | many | 15 | TGTGCCAGCAGTTTCAGAGCGGGAGGGGGCCGTGAGCAGTTCTTC | CASSFRAGGGREQFF
TRBJ1-2 | . | TRBV30 | . | 10 | TGTGCCTCGTCTCAATCTGGCTACACCTTC | CASSQSGYTF
TRBJ1-5 | . | TRBV2 | few | 12 | TGTGCCAGCAGACCCCTAAATCAGCCCCAGCATTTT | CASRPLNQPQHF
TRBJ1-4 | . | TRBV28 | . | 12 | TGTGCCAGCAGGATACGTAATGAAAAACTGTTTTTT | CASRIRNEKLFF
TRBJ2-7 | TRBD2 | TRBV28 | . | 14 | TGTGCCAGCAGTTTAGCGGGACTAGCCTACGAGCAGTACTTC | CASSLAGLAYEQYF
TRBJ2-7 | . | TRBV13 | . | 14 | TGTGCCAGCAGCCGGGGGACTTACAGTTCTGAGCAGTACTTC | CASSRGTYSSEQYF
TRBJ2-3 | . | TRBV25-1 | . | 17 | TGTGCCAGCAGTGAAGCAGCTCAGGCGGGTGGAACAGATACGCAGTATTTT | CASSEAAQAGGTDTQYF
TRBJ2-1 | . | TRBV7-3 | . | 15 | TGTGCCAGCAGCTTAGGGCAGATTTCCTACAATGAGCAGTTCTTC | CASSLGQISYNEQFF
TRBJ2-1 | . | TRBV30 | . | 12 | TGTGCCTGGAGTCCCTCCCGAGGGGAGCAGTTCTTC | CAWSPSRGEQFF
TRBJ2-3 | . | TRBV5-1 | once | 16 | TGCGCCAGCAGCTTGGATGGCGGGACTAGCACAGATACGCAGTATTTT | CASSLDGGTSTDTQYF
TRBJ1-3 | . | TRBV30 | . | 14 | TGTGCCTGGAGCGGGACCTACTCTGGAAACACCATATATTTT | CAWSGTYSGNTIYF
TRBJ1-1 | . | TRBV30 | . | 11 | TGTGCCTGGAGCCGACAGGCTGAAGCTTTCTTT | CAWSRQAEAFF
TRBJ2-7 | . | TRBV6-1 | . | 11 | TGTGCCAGCAGGGGTTTGGACGAGCAGTACTTC | CASRGLDEQYF
TRBJ2-3 | TRBD2 | TRBV13 | . | 13 | TGTGCCAGCCACCGTCTAGCGGGAGGCACGCAGTATTTT | CASHRLAGGTQYF
TRBJ2-2 | . | TRBV6-5 | few | 13 | TGTGCCAGCAAAACTGGTGACACCGGGGAGCTGTTTTTT | CASKTGDTGELFF
TRBJ1-5 | . | TRBV2 | . | 14 | TGTGCCAGCAGTGTACAGGGAATCAATCAGCCCCAGCATTTT | CASSVQGINQPQHF
TRBJ2-7 | . | TRBV19 | . | 14 | TGTGCCAGTAGTGGGAGCGTGAACTCCTACGAGCAGTACTTC | CASSGSVNSYEQYF
TRBJ1-2 | . | TRBV10-2 | . | 13 | TGCGCCAGCAGCCCGGATTCTAACTATGGCTACACCTTC | CASSPDSNYGYTF
TRBJ2-7 | . | TRBV6-1 | . | 14 | TGTGCCAGTCCCTCCCGGGAGCTCTCCTACGAGCAGTACTTC | CASPSRELSYEQYF
TRBJ2-3 | TRBD2 | TRBV6-1 | . | 19 | TGTGCCAGCAGTGAAGCGGGGTCCTCGATAGCGGGAGGATCAGATACGCAGTATTTT | CASSEAGSSIAGGSDTQYF
TRBJ2-7 | TRBD2 | TRBV11-2 | . | 16 | TGTGCCAGCAGCTTACAGGGACTAGCGGGAGCCTACGAGCAGTACTTC | CASSLQGLAGAYEQYF
TRBJ1-1 | . | TRBV7-3 | . | 13 | TGTGCCAGCAGCTCCTCAATGAACACTGAAGCTTTCTTT | CASSSSMNTEAFF
TRBJ2-7 | TRBD2 | TRBV19 | once | 15 | TGTGCCAGTAGTATTGGATTAGCGGGCTCCTACGAGCAGTACTTC | CASSIGLAGSYEQYF
TRBJ2-5 | . | TRBV28 | . | 16 | TGTGCCAGCACCTCCCTTCGCGGCCCCTCTGGGGAGACCCAGTACTTC | CASTSLRGPSGETQYF
TRBJ2-3 | TRBD2 | TRBV7-2 | once | 14 | TGTGCCAGCAGCTTAGGACTAGCAGCGGATACGCAGTATTTT | CASSLGLAADTQYF
TRBJ2-7 | . | TRBV27 | . | 15 | TGTGCCAGCAGTGAAAGAGCGACAAGCTCCTACGAGCAGTACTTC | CASSERATSSYEQYF
TRBJ2-5 | TRBD2 | TRBV5-1 | many | 13 | TGCGCCAGCAGCTCCGGGACTATACAGACCCAGTACTTC | CASSSGTIQTQYF
TRBJ2-3 | . | TRBV7-2 | . | 11 | TGTGCCAGCAGCTCGCGGGAAGCCCAGTATTTT | CASSSREAQYF
TRBJ1-2 | . | TRBV27 | . | 15 | TGTGCCAGCAGAAAGACAGGCGAAACTAACTATGGCTACACCTTC | CASRKTGETNYGYTF